A single sample is the source of the 10 T cell receptor beta chains below, sequenced in a study of shared clonotypes between healthy human individuals. Data came from immunoSEQ multiplex PCR; TCRdb stores just in-frame clones and leaves some out. This table holds around 530,000 clones, around 78% found once. The sample taken for sequencing was PBMCs. The receptors stem from a woman aged 40 to 50 in good health. Some clones in this sample may be carry-over from other donors' samples.

The chain uses TRBV29-1 and TRBJ1-1; perhaps TRBD1 as D (5 bases). The V and J ends lost 7 bases and 1 base respectively, with 16 bases between them. CDR1 and CDR2 (germline): SQVTM, ANQGSEA. The CDR3 extends over 14 amino acids. This CDR3 is CSGTVGRTNTEAFF. The CDR3 DNA is TGCAGCGGAACCGTGGGACGGACGAACACTGAAGCTTTCTTT.

This clone was detected many times. Additional DNA sequences in this sample encode the identical CDR3. V and J are TRBV18 and TRBJ2-5; possibly TRBD1 or TRBD2 for D (6 bases each). V lost 1 base and J 3 bases, leaving 12 bases between the germline ends. CDR3 length equals 15 residues. Germline CDR1 is KGHSH and CDR2 is LQKENI. CDR3 in amino acids: CASSPQRGAEETQYF. The CDR3 DNA is TGTGCCAGCTCACCACAAAGGGGGGCGGAAGAGACCCAGTACTTC.

This clone was seen once. The V call is TRBV7-8, the J call TRBJ2-7; 9 bases map to TRBD1. V trimming: 5 bases; J trimming: 4 bases; junction bases outside the gene matches: 6. CDR3 length: 14 amino acids. CDR1 is SGHVS, CDR2 FQNEAQ, per germline. CDR3 DNA: TGTGCCAGCAGCCGCCGGGACAGGGAGTACGAGCAGTACTTC. Its protein is CASSRRDREYEQYF.

This clone was found a few times. The gene calls are TRBV15 and TRBJ2-1; D may be TRBD1 (6 bases). Germline V gene lookup returns CDR1 LNHNV and CDR2 YYDKDF (reference sequence). The CDR3 contains 15 residues. The germline V and J ends were trimmed by 1 base and 0 bases, with 7 bases remaining between them. The CDR3 region has the DNA TGTGCCACCAGCAGAGGGGGGCGCTCCTACAATGAGCAGTTCTTC. Residues: CATSRGGRSYNEQFF. The variable domain in full, completed from reference TRBV15 and TRBJ2-1, reads DAMVIQNPRYQVTQFGKPVTLSCSQTLNHNVMYWYQQKSSQAPKLLFHYYDKDFNNEADTPDNFQSRRPNTSFCFLDIRSPGLGDTAMYLCATSRGGRSYNEQFFGPGTRLTVL.

This clone was observed many times. This chain links TRBV7-9 with TRBJ1-4; D uncertain. CDR3 length equals 12 residues. V was cut by 3 bases and J by 4 bases, with 3 bases left in between. Germline V lookup: CDR1 SEHNR, CDR2 FQNEAQ (reference sequence). CDR3 amino acids: CASSFINEKLFF. The CDR3 DNA reads as TGTGCCAGCAGCTTCATTAATGAAAAACTGTTTTTT.

The V call is TRBV28, the J call TRBJ2-5, with TRBD1 identical over 7 bases. The CDR3 is 16 amino acids. From germline, CDR1 is MDHEN and CDR2 SYDVKM. Trimming removed 2 bases from V and 5 bases from J; junction bases left unmatched: 11. CDR3 coding DNA: TGTGCCAGCAGTTTAAGGTGGACAGGTAGGGGCGAGACCCAGTACTTC. Its protein is CASSLRWTGRGETQYF.

The chain joins TRBV7-2 to TRBJ2-5, with 10 nucleotides matching TRBD2. Germline CDR1 and CDR2: SGHTA and FQGNSA. This CDR3 is 17 amino acids long. The ends lost 5 bases at V and 2 bases at J; junction bases unmatched: 11. DNA of the CDR3: TGTGCCAGCAGCCCGGGACTAGCGCGGTCAGGTCAAGAGACCCAGTACTTC. This encodes CASSPGLARSGQETQYF.

J is TRBJ1-4 and V is TRBV7-2, with unresolved D. The CDR3 totals 15 residues. Germline CDR1 and CDR2: SGHTA and FQGNSA. Trimming cost V 4 bases and J 4 bases, with 13 bases left between them. This chain's CDR3 is CASSSRRSINEKLFF. In DNA form, the CDR3 reads TGTGCCAGCAGCTCGAGGCGGAGCATTAATGAAAAACTGTTTTTT.

This clone was observed a single time. The chain uses TRBV1 and TRBJ1-2. TRBV1 is flagged as a pseudogene. The CDR3 runs 16 residues. Here the CDR3 DNA reads TGCACCAGCAGCAAAACGTGTTTGCGAAAGACCTATGGCTACACCTTC. Amino acids: CTSSKTCLRKTYGYTF.

The chain joins TRBV6-4 to TRBJ2-3; 9 bases are shared with TRBD2. CDR1 and CDR2 (germline): MRHNA, SNTAGT. The CDR3 length is 14 residues. With 3 bases clipped from V and 5 bases from J, the junction kept 3 bases outside the gene matches. The chain's CDR3 is CASSEEREVDTQYF. The CDR3 DNA is TGTGCCAGCAGTGAGGAGCGGGAGGTAGATACGCAGTATTTT.